This note documents a single TCR beta chain sequence. Its antigen is still unknown. The library was prepared using 5' RACE. Preparation of each TCR library used around 3,500 ng of total RNA. For each sample, cDNA synthesis with SMARTScribe reverse transcriptase was split into eight separate reactions. During cDNA synthesis, template switching introduced unique molecular identifiers that contained a 6-nucleotide sample barcode. TCRalpha and TCRbeta cDNA was amplified in two nested PCRs of roughly 17 and 9 cycles, and bead purification was carried out after each PCR. Before amplification, cDNA was treated with uracil DNA-glycosylase and purified using the QIAquick PCR purification kit. The second PCR added Illumina TruSeq-compatible adapters along with sample-specific barcodes. TapeStation and Qubit were used to check library quality and concentration, and 4.5 to 6 ng of each library was pooled. Pooled libraries were sequenced on an Illumina HiSeq2500 single-index Rapid Run with 2 x 100 bp reads and custom sequencing primers. The paper's data handling went like this. MiGEC version 1.2.6 was used for UMI-based consensus assembly to correct PCR and sequencing errors. MiXCR version 2.1.1 handled V(D)J alignment, clonotype assembly and CDR3 extraction. To normalise gene usage, clonotype sharing and MAIT/NKT TCR abundance, the top 1000, 10 000 and 20 000 clonotypes in each sample were analysed. After downsampling to 27 000 UMIs, diversity was calculated as the inverse Simpson index using the vegan R package. Paired Mann-Whitney U tests were applied to discordant twin pairs, with Benjamini-Hochberg correction for multiple testing. TCRdb reprocessed the raw reads; every CDR3 protein sequence is a single record, and DNA is not supplied. The V and J calls come from TCRdb's annotation, not from the publication. The sample table gives roughly 300,000 distinct CDR3 sequences. The ten biggest clones cover roughly 5.3% of the sample.

This sample was taken from a study of monozygotic twins with inflammatory bowel disease (dated by TCRdb to between 2017 and 2020). Regarding the research as a whole: The full study comprised 28 monozygotic twin pairs: nine German pairs (four IBD-concordant, five IBD-discordant) and 19 IBD-discordant Danish pairs. Within discordant pairs, disease-associated traits were sought mainly by comparing IBD patients with their genetically identical healthy co-twins. Each individual had, on average, about 151 000 unique TCRalpha sequences and 181 000 unique TCRbeta sequences available for analysis.

The investigation overall reported the following: Compared with healthy twins, IBD patients had fewer clonotypes in common with other individuals, a difference most pronounced in patients showing signs of disease activity. Differing immunosuppressive treatments among patients may have added background noise and inter-individual variability to the repertoires. Repertoire similarity did not differ between concordant and discordant twins, which could be due to limited statistical power. Measured by the inverse Simpson index, TCRbeta repertoire diversity was lower in IBD patients than in their healthy co-twins. The analysis was unable to tell different T cell subtypes apart. The results gave no support for a single strong signal or clonotype linked to IBD.

From each donor, a 2.5 ml peripheral blood sample was collected into PAXgene tubes and kept at -80 degrees C. Total RNA was isolated from whole blood with the PAXgene blood miRNA kit on an automated QIAcube, without T cell sorting. Peripheral blood from monozygotic twin pairs concordant or discordant for inflammatory bowel disease was subjected to deep TCRalpha and TCRbeta repertoire profiling with unique molecular barcoding. Smoking habits were recorded for all twin pairs, and each individual was classified as a current, former or never smoker. Sequencing was performed on blood. This TCR was recovered from a human donor with ulcerative colitis or Crohn's disease, or a healthy co-twin of an affected twin (not recorded which).

CDR3 loop: CASSATGNQPQHF. This receptor chain uses TRBV7-2 and TRBJ1-5; TCRdb's D call, TRBD1, is unchecked because there is no DNA. Spanning cysteine to phenylalanine, the CDR3 consists of 13 amino acids. The entry carries no DNA sequence. CDR1 and CDR2, per the germline V gene, are SGHTA and FQGNSA.